This TCR beta chain emerged from a study of T cell responses to AZD1222 COVID-19 vaccine. Measured with immunoSEQ multiplex PCR; TCRdb has only the in-frame clones, and not every one. The table includes 75,000 to 95,000 clones, around 90% detected once. General study results and limits: Within unmutated variant regions lay the reported targets of nearly half of spike-specific TCRs.

As concerns this clone: The antigen is unknown.

The sequences come from peripheral blood, collected 28 days after the second AZD1222 dose. The receptor's source is an adult who received the AZD1222 COVID-19 vaccine.

The CDR3 coding sequence is TGCGCCAGCGGGGGACCGCGGAATGAAAAACTGTTTTTT. It specifies CASGGPRNEKLFF. V gene TRBV10-2 combines with J gene TRBJ1-4, with D possibly matching TRBD1 (5 bases). CDR1 and CDR2 from the germline V gene are WSHSY and SAAADI. CDR3 length equals 13 residues. Trimming shortened V by 8 bases and J by 5 bases, and 12 bases separated the two germline ends.